The 17 T cell receptor beta chains below were found in one sample sequenced in a study of T-cell reconstitution after alpha-beta-depleted transplantation in children. Unique molecular identifiers featured in how the TCRbeta library was prepared. TCRdb re-analysed the PCR reads in MiXCR, keeping a single row per CDR3 protein. The sample records roughly 670,000 distinct CDR3 sequences, around 14% being singletons. The sample here was PBMCs, taken before TCRalphabeta/CD19-depleted stem cell transplant. All receptors derive from a girl aged 2-10 years with congenital amegakaryocytic thrombocytopenia, due to receive a stem cell transplant.

The table lists this clonotype with many counts. This chain joins TRBV5-1 and TRBJ2-3; D perhaps matches TRBD2 (6 bases). Germline assignment: CDR1 SGHRS and CDR2 YFSETQ. The CDR3 is 14 residues long. The V gene lost 1 base and the J gene lost 5 bases, with 11 bases spanning the gap. Here the CDR3 reads CASSLWGLVDTQYF. The CDR3, as DNA: TGCGCCAGCAGCTTGTGGGGACTGGTAGATACGCAGTATTTT.

J is TRBJ2-6 and V is TRBV5-1; D not certain. The CDR3 consists of 15 residues. V dropped 3 bases and J dropped 1 base, with 8 bases sitting between them. From germline, CDR1 is SGHRS and CDR2 YFSETQ. The CDR3 sequence: CASSSTPSGANVLTF. CDR3 bases: TGCGCCAGCAGCTCGACACCGTCTGGGGCCAACGTCCTGACTTTC.

This chain links TRBV7-9 with TRBJ2-1; no definite D call. Trimming took off 3 bases at V and 0 bases at J, with 6 bases between the two ends. Germline V CDR1 and CDR2: SEHNR, FQNEAQ (reference sequence). This CDR3 region has 14 residues. The CDR3 sequence is CASSFFRSYNEQFF. CDR3 nucleotides: TGTGCCAGCAGCTTTTTCCGCTCCTACAATGAGCAGTTCTTC.

The chain has TRBV18 and TRBJ1-5, with D unresolved. V was cut by 1 base and J by 7 bases, with 8 bases left in between. This CDR3 comprises 13 residues. Germline values: CDR1 KGHSH, CDR2 LQKENI. CDR3 sequence reads: CASSPLPNQPQHF. The CDR3 DNA is TGTGCCAGCTCACCACTTCCAAACCAGCCCCAGCATTTT.

This clonotype showed up just a few times. This chain connects TRBV28 to TRBJ2-7; D ambiguous. Trimming stripped 6 bases from V and 0 bases from J, with 18 bases between. The CDR3 loop spans 16 amino acids. Germline loops: CDR1 MDHEN, CDR2 SYDVKM. This chain's CDR3 is CASSHDDGTSSYEQYF. As DNA, the CDR3 is TGTGCCAGCAGCCATGACGACGGTACGAGCTCCTACGAGCAGTACTTC.

The V call is TRBV27, the J call TRBJ2-2; possibly TRBD2 for D (6 bases). The CDR3 sequence is 12 residues long. Germline V gene lookup returns CDR1 MNHEY and CDR2 SMNVEV (reference sequence). V lost 3 bases and J 9 bases, leaving 8 bases between the germline ends. The CDR3 is CASSFAGRELFF. DNA for the CDR3: TGTGCCAGCAGTTTTGCGGGGAGGGAGCTGTTTTTT.

In its sample, this clonotype was seen many times. The chain joins TRBV10-2 to TRBJ2-1; tentatively, D is TRBD2 (6 bases). This CDR3 contains 14 residues. Trimming left V 7 bases short and J 5 bases short, with 15 bases between. Germline CDR1 and CDR2: WSHSY and SAAADI. The DNA of the CDR3 is TGCGCCAGCACGGGAGTACGGTCGGACAATGAGCAGTTCTTC. It is translated as CASTGVRSDNEQFF.

There are many counts of this clonotype. This chain joins TRBV2 and TRBJ1-5; the D is unclear. Trimming shortened V by 4 bases and J by 6 bases, and 10 bases separated the two germline ends. This CDR3 has 13 amino acids. The V gene's germline CDR1 is SNHLY and CDR2 FYNNEI. The CDR3 DNA reads as TGTGCCAGCAGTGTCTCGTGGGCTCAGCCCCAGCATTTT. This sequence encodes CASSVSWAQPQHF.

This clonotype was picked up a small number of times. V gene TRBV5-1 combines with J gene TRBJ2-7, with D perhaps TRBD1 (6 bases). The CDR3 loop spans 15 amino acids. Trimming removed 8 bases at V and 4 bases at J, with 22 bases between. Per the germline V gene, CDR1 is SGHRS and CDR2 is YFSETQ. For the CDR3, the DNA is TGCGCCAGTAGCCCCCTTCAGGGGACGGGATACGAGCAGTACTTC. It codes for CASSPLQGTGYEQYF.

This clonotype was seen ten or more times. The V call is TRBV7-8, the J call TRBJ2-1, with D tentatively TRBD1 or TRBD2 (6 bases each). The CDR3 totals 17 residues. Between the trimmed V and J ends, which lost 5 bases and 8 bases, there was a span of 25 bases. In germline, CDR1 is SGHVS, CDR2 FQNEAQ. The CDR3, as DNA: TGTGCCAGCAGCCCCGATACAGGGCGGGGATATCTTTATGAGCAGTTCTTC. The encoded protein is CASSPDTGRGYLYEQFF.

Ten or more counts support this clonotype. V is TRBV28 and J is TRBJ1-4; D may be TRBD1 (5 bases). The germline V gene encodes CDR1 MDHEN and CDR2 SYDVKM. Trimming stripped 6 bases from V and 8 bases from J, with 16 bases between. The CDR3 runs 14 residues. DNA of the CDR3: TGTGCCAGCAGCCCGCCTGGGACGGAGGAAAAACTGTTTTTT. Translation: CASSPPGTEEKLFF.

For this clonotype: Just one base apart from a much larger clone, this may be a read error. The chain links TRBV27 to TRBJ1-1; D not certain. Per germline, CDR1 MNHEY and CDR2 SMNVEV (reference sequence). The CDR3 runs 16 residues. The V gene lost 2 bases and the J gene lost 3 bases, with 16 bases spanning the gap. The CDR3 region is CASSLVRAAMDTEAFF. The CDR3 nucleotides are TGTGCCAGCAGTTTAGTTCGGGCGGCCATGGACACTGAAGCTTTCTTT.

The gene calls are TRBV6-1 and TRBJ2-3; TRBD2 matches at 10 bases. The CDR3 extends over 16 amino acids. Germline V gene lookup returns CDR1 MNHNS and CDR2 SASEGT. V dropped 7 bases and J dropped 0; count of bases not matched to a gene: 7. DNA of the CDR3: TGTGCCAGCAAACCGGGACTAGCGTCTAGCACAGATACGCAGTATTTT. Translated, it gives CASKPGLASSTDTQYF.

This clonotype has a count of ten or more. V gene TRBV3-1 combines with J gene TRBJ2-1; tentatively, D is TRBD1 (5 bases). The CDR3 is 13 amino acids. Looked up from germline, CDR1 is LGHDT and CDR2 is YNNKEL (reference sequence). V was shortened by 2 bases and J by 10 bases, with 12 bases between the two germline ends. The CDR3 sequence: CASSQRTREEQFF. In DNA form, the CDR3 reads TGTGCCAGCAGCCAAAGGACAAGAGAGGAGCAGTTCTTC.

The genes are TRBV3-1 and TRBJ2-1, with D maybe TRBD2 (5 bases). Germline V gene lookup returns CDR1 LGHDT and CDR2 YNNKEL (reference sequence). The CDR3 consists of 15 residues. V lost 0 bases to trimming and J lost 9 bases, with 15 bases between them. This CDR3 is CASSQDLTSRGEQFF. The CDR3 DNA reads as TGTGCCAGCAGCCAAGATTTAACTAGTCGCGGTGAGCAGTTCTTC.

This clonotype came up a few times. V usage is TRBV29-1 and J usage is TRBJ2-1; perhaps TRBD1 as D (5 bases). Per germline, CDR1 SQVTM and CDR2 ANQGSEA. The CDR3 is 12 residues long. The V gene lost 1 base and the J gene lost 6 bases, with 7 bases spanning the gap. The DNA of the CDR3 is TGCAGCGTTGAAGCAGGGCCCAATGAGCAGTTCTTC. It encodes CSVEAGPNEQFF.

V is TRBV3-1 and J is TRBJ1-4; 12 bases align to TRBD1. Germline V lookup: CDR1 LGHDT, CDR2 YNNKEL (reference sequence). V shed 4 bases, J shed 11 bases, and the junction held 8 bases outside the gene matches. The CDR3 covers 15 residues. CDR3 sequence reads: CASSPGQGARRKLFF. DNA for the CDR3: TGTGCCAGCAGCCCGGGACAGGGGGCGAGAAGGAAACTGTTTTTT.